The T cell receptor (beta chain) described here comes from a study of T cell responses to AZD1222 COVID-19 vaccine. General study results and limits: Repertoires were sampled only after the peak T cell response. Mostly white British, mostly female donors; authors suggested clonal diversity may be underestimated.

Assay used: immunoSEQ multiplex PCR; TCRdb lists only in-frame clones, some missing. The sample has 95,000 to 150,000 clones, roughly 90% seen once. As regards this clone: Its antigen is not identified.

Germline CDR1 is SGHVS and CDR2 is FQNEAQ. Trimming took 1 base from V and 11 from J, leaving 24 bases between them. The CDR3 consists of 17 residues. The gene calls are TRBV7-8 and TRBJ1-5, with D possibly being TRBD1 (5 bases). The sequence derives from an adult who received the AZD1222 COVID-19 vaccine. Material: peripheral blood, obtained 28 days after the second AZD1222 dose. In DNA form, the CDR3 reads TGTGCCAGCAGCTTAGTATCTGAGGTCTCCTGGGGCGAGGCCCAGCATTTT. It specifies CASSLVSEVSWGEAQHF.